This entry describes one T cell receptor (beta chain). Its antigen is currently unknown. This specimen comes from a study of T cell responses to AZD1222 COVID-19 vaccine. Points from the study as a whole: Breadth and depth of Spike-specific TCRs rose after two AZD1222 doses. At 160-218 and 743-854, vaccine-associated CD4 TCRs were dominant, and they spanned spike.

Data came from immunoSEQ multiplex PCR; TCRdb stores just in-frame clones and leaves some out. The data contain about 110,000 clones, about 90% of them seen just once; the ten biggest clones take up 8%. The V gene's germline CDR1 is LGHDT and CDR2 YNNKEL (reference sequence). This CDR3 has 15 residues. V dropped 2 bases and J dropped 4; count of bases not matched to a gene: 2. Sequenced here: peripheral blood, sampled 28 days after the second AZD1222 dose. The chain uses TRBV3-1 (or the pseudogene TRBV3-2) and TRBJ2-2, with 9 nucleotides matching TRBD2. The clonotype comes from an adult who received the AZD1222 COVID-19 vaccine. The DNA of the CDR3 is TGTGCCAGCAGCCAACCGACTAGCGGCACCGGGGAGCTGTTTTTT. Its protein product is CASSQPTSGTGELFF.